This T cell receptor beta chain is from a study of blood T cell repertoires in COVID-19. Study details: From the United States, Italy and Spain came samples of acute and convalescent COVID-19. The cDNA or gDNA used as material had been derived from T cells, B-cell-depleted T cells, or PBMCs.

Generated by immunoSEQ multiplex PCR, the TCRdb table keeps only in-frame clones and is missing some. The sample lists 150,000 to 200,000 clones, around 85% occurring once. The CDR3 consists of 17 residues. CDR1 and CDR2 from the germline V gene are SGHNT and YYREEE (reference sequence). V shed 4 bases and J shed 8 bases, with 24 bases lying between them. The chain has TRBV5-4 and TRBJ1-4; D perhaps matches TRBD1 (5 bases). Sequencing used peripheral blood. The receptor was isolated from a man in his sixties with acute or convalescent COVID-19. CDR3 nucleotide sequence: TGTGCCAGCAGCCATGGAGGGGTAACAGGTAGTGGGGAAAAACTGTTTTTT. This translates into CASSHGGVTGSGEKLFF.